What follows are 20 T cell receptor beta chains derived from one specimen sequenced in a study of cytomegalovirus exposure and HLA in healthy donors. Use of 60 Vbeta and 13 Jbeta primers characterized the PCR. Sequenced by immunoSEQ multiplex PCR; TCRdb stores in-frame clones only, minus some. The sample lists 130,000 or so clones; over 75% were seen once. The material sequenced was PBMCs. The origin of the receptors is a man aged 25-40 years in good health and CMV-seronegative.

V gene TRBV10-3 combines with J gene TRBJ2-3; the match to TRBD2 covers 8 bases. The trim removed 10 bases at V and 4 bases at J, leaving 13 bases unmatched. CDR1 and CDR2 from the germline V gene are ENHRY and SYGVKD. CDR3 length: 15 residues. In DNA form, the CDR3 reads TGTGCCACGGGACGGGTAGCGGGGTCCCCAGATACGCAGTATTTT. It yields the protein CATGRVAGSPDTQYF.

The chain carries TRBV10-2 and TRBJ2-1; 11 bases are shared with TRBD2. The ends lost 4 bases at V and 2 bases at J; junction bases unmatched: 4. Germline assignment: CDR1 WSHSY and CDR2 SAAADI. This CDR3 contains 16 residues. CDR3 nucleotide sequence: TGCGCCAGCAGTGCTGCTAGCGGGAGGACCTACAATGAGCAGTTCTTC. Translation: CASSAASGRTYNEQFF.

The J gene is TRBJ2-7, the V gene TRBV29-1; 10 nucleotides agree with TRBD1. Germline CDR1 and CDR2: SQVTM and ANQGSEA. This CDR3 region has 12 residues. With V trimmed by 6 bases and J by 7 bases, 6 bases remained unmatched. CDR3 in amino acids: CSVKGQGQEQYF. CDR3 sequence (DNA): TGCAGCGTGAAGGGACAGGGGCAAGAGCAGTACTTC.

V usage is TRBV9 and J usage is TRBJ2-2; 7 nucleotides align to TRBD1. CDR3 length: 15 residues. Germline V CDR1 and CDR2: SGDLS, YYNGEE. The trim removed 0 bases at V and 5 bases at J, leaving 4 bases unmatched. The CDR3: CASSVATGYTGELFF. The CDR3 region has the DNA TGTGCCAGCAGCGTAGCGACAGGGTATACCGGGGAGCTGTTTTTT. Complete variable domain (other parts from reference TRBV9 and TRBJ2-2): DSGVTQTPKHLITATGQRVTLRCSPRSGDLSVYWYQQSLDQGLQFLIQYYNGEERAKGNILERFSAQQFPDLHSELNLSSLELGDSALYFCASSVATGYTGELFFGEGSRLTVL.

This chain's CDR3 is CASSSLRGATQETQYF. The CDR3 DNA reads as TGTGCCAGCAGTTCCCTCAGGGGAGCGACCCAAGAGACCCAGTACTTC. This chain joins TRBV6-5 and TRBJ2-5; tentatively, D is TRBD1 (6 bases). The V and J ends lost 4 bases and 1 base respectively, with 16 bases between them. Germline V lookup: CDR1 MNHEY, CDR2 SVGAGI. The CDR3 loop spans 16 amino acids.

On this clone itself: A read error may produce the germline difference seen at one junction end. The rearrangement joins TRBV29-1 to TRBJ2-6, with D perhaps TRBD1 (5 bases). This CDR3 is 14 amino acids long. Germline CDR1 and CDR2: SQVTM and ANQGSEA. CDR3 residues: CSVEGQAGASVLTF. The CDR3 DNA is TGCAGCGTTGAGGGGCAGGCTGGGGCCAGCGTCCTGACTTTC.

V gene TRBV7-9 combines with J gene TRBJ1-1; TRBD1 agrees at 10 bases. The germline V gene has CDR1 SEHNR and CDR2 FQNEAQ (reference sequence). V lost 4 bases, J lost 6 bases, and 5 bases stayed unmatched. The CDR3 length is 14 residues. For the CDR3, the DNA is TGTGCCAGCAGCTCCCGGGACAGGGGTGCTGAAGCTTTCTTT. Encoded protein: CASSSRDRGAEAFF.

V and J are TRBV2 and TRBJ2-7; no firm D call. The V gene's germline CDR1 is SNHLY and CDR2 FYNNEI. The germline V and J ends were trimmed by 11 bases and 2 bases, with 13 bases remaining between them. The CDR3 totals 12 residues. The CDR3 spells CAYRDTAYEQYF. The CDR3 nucleotides read TGTGCCTACCGAGACACAGCCTACGAGCAGTACTTC.

This chain joins TRBV6-1 and TRBJ2-1, with D tentatively TRBD2 (6 bases). The CDR3 length is 13 residues. V was clipped by 2 bases and J by 8 bases, with 10 bases between them. The germline gives CDR1 MNHNS, CDR2 SASEGT. This CDR3 reads CASSEREIDEQFF. As DNA, the CDR3 is TGTGCCAGCAGTGAACGGGAGATAGATGAGCAGTTCTTC.

The chain joins TRBV4-3 to TRBJ2-5, with D perhaps TRBD2 (5 bases). The ends were cut back, 4 bases at V and 5 bases at J, with 14 bases in the middle. The CDR3 covers 14 residues. Germline CDR1 LGHNA, CDR2 YSLEER. CDR3 sequence: CASSLFEGGETQYF. In nucleotides, the CDR3 is TGCGCCAGCAGCCTTTTCGAGGGTGGCGAGACCCAGTACTTC.

The rearrangement joins TRBV21-1 to TRBJ2-2; the table's D call, TRBD2, was not checked against the DNA. TRBV21-1 is reported as a pseudogene. CDR3 length: 15 amino acids. The CDR3: CATEGPVPNTGELFF. In nucleotides, the CDR3 is TGTGCCACCGAGGGCCCGGTGCCGAACACCGGGGAGCTGTTTTTT.

V and J are TRBV29-1 and TRBJ1-1, with 8 bases matching TRBD1. The CDR3 totals 13 residues. Trimming removed 6 bases from V and 6 bases from J; junction bases left unmatched: 9. Germline V gene data show CDR1 as SQVTM and CDR2 as ANQGSEA. CDR3 sequence: CSVGGRGLAEAFF. The CDR3 nucleotides are TGCAGCGTGGGGGGCAGGGGGCTAGCTGAAGCTTTCTTT.

V usage is TRBV5-1 and J usage is TRBJ1-6; 10 nucleotides align to TRBD1. Germline CDR1 is SGHRS and CDR2 is YFSETQ. CDR3 length equals 17 residues. Germline trimming cut 4 bases from V and 9 bases from J; bases unmatched to any gene: 13. The CDR3 reads CASSISVRDRGISPLHF. CDR3 sequence (DNA): TGCGCCAGCAGCATATCCGTCCGGGACAGGGGAATTTCACCCCTCCACTTT.

This clone was seen only once. The chain is built from TRBV28 and TRBJ2-7; D possibly corresponds to TRBD1 (6 bases). The V end was cut by 7 bases, the J end by 2 bases, with 24 bases between. The CDR3 covers 17 residues. Per the germline V gene, CDR1 is MDHEN and CDR2 is SYDVKM. In nucleotides, the CDR3 is TGTGCCAGCACCCAAGCTTGGTCAGGGGCCCCCGCCTACGAGCAGTACTTC. This gives the protein CASTQAWSGAPAYEQYF.

This clone was detected once. The rearrangement links TRBV11-1 to TRBJ1-5; D gene ambiguous. CDR1 is SGHAT and CDR2 is FQDESV in the germline V gene (reference sequence). The CDR3 has 13 residues. V gave up 1 base and J gave up 6 bases, with 7 bases separating them. This CDR3 is CASSLDYGQPQHF. DNA for the CDR3: TGTGCCAGCAGCTTAGATTACGGTCAGCCCCAGCATTTT.

The V and J genes are TRBV11-3 and TRBJ2-1; 7 bases fit TRBD2. With V trimmed by 3 bases and J by 2 bases, 7 bases remained unmatched. The CDR3 consists of 16 residues. CDR1 and CDR2 from the germline V gene are SGHNT and YENEEA. CDR3 amino acids: CASSLGGSGTYNEQFF. The DNA of the CDR3 is TGTGCCAGCAGCTTGGGCGGGAGCGGTACCTACAATGAGCAGTTCTTC.

The chain combines TRBV9 with TRBJ2-5; D perhaps matches TRBD2 (6 bases). The V end lost 0 bases, the J end lost 4 bases, and 19 bases lay between the germline ends. The CDR3 covers 17 residues. In germline, CDR1 is SGDLS, CDR2 YYNGEE. CDR3 sequence (DNA): TGTGCCAGCAGCGTAGAGGAGGAGGGTGCGGGGAGAGAGACCCAGTACTTC. This encodes CASSVEEEGAGRETQYF.

The genes are TRBV10-3 and TRBJ2-5; 11 positions agree with TRBD1. This CDR3 region has 15 residues. With V trimmed by 2 bases and J by 7 bases, 6 bases remained unmatched. The germline V gene encodes CDR1 ENHRY and CDR2 SYGVKD. CDR3 loop: CAISEAGQGVRTQYF. For the CDR3, the DNA is TGTGCCATCAGTGAGGCGGGACAGGGGGTACGGACCCAGTACTTC.

The chain carries TRBV28 and TRBJ2-7, with 9 bases aligning to TRBD2. V was pared by 3 bases and J by 2 bases, with 5 bases of the junction left unmatched. Germline lookup yields CDR1 MDHEN and CDR2 SYDVKM. CDR3 size: 15 residues. For the CDR3, the DNA is TGTGCCAGCAGTTTGGGGCGGGGGGGAGCCTACGAGCAGTACTTC. Its translation: CASSLGRGGAYEQYF.

The chain carries TRBV23-1 and TRBJ1-2; D possibly corresponds to TRBD1 (5 bases). TRBV23-1 qualifies as an ORF whose function is uncertain. The V end was cut by 7 bases, the J end by 2 bases, with 11 bases between. This CDR3 has 13 amino acids. CDR3 nucleotides: TGCGCCAGCATAGGACAATTAAACTATGGCTACACCTTC. This translates into CASIGQLNYGYTF.